This T cell receptor beta chain was retrieved from a study of cytomegalovirus exposure and HLA in healthy donors. CDR3 length: 13 residues. The V end was cut by 4 bases, the J end by 1 base, with 6 bases between. Per germline, CDR1 SGHDN and CDR2 FVKESK. Researchers ran the PCR with 60 Vbeta and 13 Jbeta primers. The repertoire was sequenced with immunoSEQ multiplex PCR; TCRdb's copy has only in-frame clones and lacks some. Seen here are 110,000 or so clones, more than 65% observed once, and the top ten hold roughly 1.5%. Whole-study results and caveats: 16,951 TCR beta sequences were associated with HLA alleles at 0.05 false discovery rate in a later analysis.

The sample holds one count of this clone. The antigen is not known. Sample: PBMCs. The receptor was isolated from a woman between 18 and 29 years old in good health and CMV-seronegative. The V and J genes are TRBV14 and TRBJ2-3, with a tentative D call TRBD1 (5 bases). CDR3 residues: CASSLQGTDTQYF. The DNA of the CDR3 is TGTGCCAGCAGCCTACAGGGCACAGATACGCAGTATTTT. Full variable domain (remainder filled in from reference TRBV14 and TRBJ2-3): EAGVTQFPSHSVIEKGQTVTLRCDPISGHDNLYWYRRVMGKEIKFLLHFVKESKQDESGMPNNRFLAERTGGTYSTLKVQPAELEDSGVYFCASSLQGTDTQYFGPGTRLTVL.